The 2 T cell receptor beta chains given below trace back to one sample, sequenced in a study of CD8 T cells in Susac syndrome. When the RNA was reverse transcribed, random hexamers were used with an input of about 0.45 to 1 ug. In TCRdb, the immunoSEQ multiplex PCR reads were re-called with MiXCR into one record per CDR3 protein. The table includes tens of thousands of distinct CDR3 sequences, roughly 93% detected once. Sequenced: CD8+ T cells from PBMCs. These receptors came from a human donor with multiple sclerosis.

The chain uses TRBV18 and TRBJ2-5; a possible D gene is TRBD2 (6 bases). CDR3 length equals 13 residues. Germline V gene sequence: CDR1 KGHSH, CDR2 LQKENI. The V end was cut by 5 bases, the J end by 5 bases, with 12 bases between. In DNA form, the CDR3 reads TGTGCCAGCTCAGCCGGAGGAGGGGAGACCCAGTACTTC. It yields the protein CASSAGGGETQYF.

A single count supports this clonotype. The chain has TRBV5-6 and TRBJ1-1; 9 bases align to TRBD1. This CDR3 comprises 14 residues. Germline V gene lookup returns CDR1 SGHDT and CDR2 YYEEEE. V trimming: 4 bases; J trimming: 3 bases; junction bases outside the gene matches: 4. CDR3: CASSTGTGYTEAFF. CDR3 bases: TGTGCCAGCAGCACGGGGACAGGGTACACTGAAGCTTTCTTT.